The 28 T cell receptor beta chains below come from one sample, sequenced in a study of cytomegalovirus exposure and HLA in healthy donors. 13 Jbeta primers and 60 Vbeta primers were used for the PCR. TCRdb keeps only in-frame clones here, not all; method: immunoSEQ multiplex PCR. Of 98,000 or so clones in the sample, about 83% are singletons; the top ten hold approximately 15%. The sequenced sample consisted of PBMCs. These receptors were obtained from a man between 60 and 75 years old in good health and CMV-seropositive.

The chain employs TRBV7-3 and TRBJ1-6; no clear D. V dropped 0 bases and J dropped 3 bases, with 6 bases sitting between them. Germline CDR1 is SGHTA and CDR2 is FQGTGA. This CDR3 comprises 15 residues. CDR3 protein: CASSLTGYYNSPLHF. The CDR3 coding sequence is TGTGCCAGCAGCTTAACGGGCTACTATAATTCACCCCTCCACTTT.

V gene TRBV29-1 combines with J gene TRBJ1-4, with 9 bases matching TRBD1. Looked up from germline, CDR1 is SQVTM and CDR2 is ANQGSEA. The J segment lost 8 bases and the V segment lost 5 bases, leaving 12 bases of the junction unmatched. The CDR3 covers 15 residues. The CDR3 sequence: CSVLGDRESYEKLFF. CDR3 nucleotides: TGCAGCGTTTTGGGGGACAGGGAGTCTTACGAAAAACTGTTTTTT.

This clone showed up just a few times. The CDR3 reads CASSAETDTQYF. In nucleotides, the CDR3 is TGTGCCAGCAGTGCGGAGACAGATACGCAGTATTTT. The V and J genes are TRBV2 and TRBJ2-3, with D hard to call. Trimming removed 4 bases from V and 3 bases from J, with 5 bases in between. CDR3 length: 12 residues. Germline V CDR1 and CDR2: SNHLY, FYNNEI.

J is TRBJ2-7 and V is TRBV7-2; 12 bases fit TRBD2. Looked up from germline, CDR1 is SGHTA and CDR2 is FQGNSA. CDR3 length: 19 amino acids. Trimming cost V 4 bases and J 2 bases; bases outside gene matches: 15. The CDR3 bases are TGTGCCAGCAGCTACAGGCGTCCCGGGACTAGCGGGCCTGCCTACGAGCAGTACTTC. It codes for CASSYRRPGTSGPAYEQYF.

J is TRBJ1-5 and V is TRBV28; 8 bases are a match to TRBD1. Germline V gene sequence: CDR1 MDHEN, CDR2 SYDVKM. V gave up 3 bases and J gave up 3 bases; unmatched junction bases: 10. The CDR3 sequence is 17 residues long. Here the CDR3 reads CASSFPLGTGINQPQHF. The DNA for the CDR3 is TGTGCCAGCAGTTTTCCTCTCGGGACAGGTATCAATCAGCCCCAGCATTTT.

The chain links TRBV6-4 to TRBJ1-3, with 9 bases aligning to TRBD1. The CDR3 sequence is 17 residues long. Trimming removed 5 bases from V and 3 bases from J; junction bases left unmatched: 11. From germline, CDR1 is MRHNA and CDR2 SNTAGT. Here the CDR3 DNA reads TGTGCCAGCAGTCCCGGGACAGGGTATTGGGTTGGAAACACCATATATTTT. It encodes CASSPGTGYWVGNTIYF.

As DNA, the CDR3 is TGCGCCAGCAGCTTGGCGGGTATCTCCTACAATGAGCAGTTCTTC. Its translation: CASSLAGISYNEQFF. The gene calls are TRBV5-1 and TRBJ2-1; D is ambiguous. This CDR3 is built from 15 residues. Germline-derived CDR1 and CDR2 are SGHRS and YFSETQ. Trimming cost V 0 bases and J 0 bases, with 7 bases left between them.

V usage is TRBV10-3 and J usage is TRBJ1-4, with D perhaps matching TRBD1 (6 bases). V lost 1 base to trimming and J lost 0 bases, with 15 bases between them. The CDR3 has 18 amino acids. The germline gives CDR1 ENHRY, CDR2 SYGVKD. DNA of the CDR3: TGTGCCATCAGTGAGTTTTTGGCCTGGGGGCCAACTAATGAAAAACTGTTTTTT. Translated, it gives CAISEFLAWGPTNEKLFF.

This chain joins TRBV5-1 and TRBJ2-3; TRBD1 is a possible D gene (6 bases). The germline V and J ends were trimmed by 4 bases and 5 bases, with 11 bases remaining between them. The CDR3 is 13 residues long. Germline values: CDR1 SGHRS, CDR2 YFSETQ. CDR3 sequence reads: CASSTTGRDTQYF. The CDR3 DNA reads as TGCGCCAGCAGCACTACAGGGCGAGATACGCAGTATTTT.

The table lists this clone with a count of one. V gene TRBV4-1 combines with J gene TRBJ2-1; D is unclear. V dropped 1 base and J dropped 9 bases, with 7 bases sitting between them. Germline V CDR1 and CDR2: MGHRA, YSYEKL. The CDR3 consists of 12 residues. CDR3 coding DNA: TGCGCCAGCAGCCAAGTCCTCGGTGAGCAGTTCTTC. This encodes CASSQVLGEQFF.

The chain couples TRBV9 to TRBJ2-1, with a tentative D call TRBD2 (7 bases). V lost 0 bases, J lost 7 bases, and 11 bases lay in between. CDR3 length equals 14 residues. From germline, CDR1 is SGDLS and CDR2 YYNGEE. The CDR3 region is CASSVVQGGNEQFF. In nucleotides, the CDR3 is TGTGCCAGCAGCGTAGTACAGGGAGGGAATGAGCAGTTCTTC.

This clone was seen more than once but under ten times. V gene TRBV6-6 combines with J gene TRBJ2-5; D may be TRBD2 (5 bases). This CDR3 is built from 15 residues. The V gene lost 2 bases and the J gene lost 5 bases, with 15 bases spanning the gap. The germline V gene encodes CDR1 MNHNY and CDR2 SVGAGI (reference sequence). The CDR3: CASSYPSVRGETQYF. CDR3 DNA sequence: TGTGCCAGCAGTTACCCTTCTGTCCGGGGTGAGACCCAGTACTTC.

The chain has TRBV5-1 and TRBJ2-7; the match to TRBD1 covers 7 bases. Germline V CDR1 and CDR2: SGHRS, YFSETQ. The CDR3 has 15 residues. The V and J ends lost 5 bases and 2 bases, in that order; junction bases with no gene match: 10. CDR3 DNA sequence: TGCGCCAGCAGATTAGGGTCCGGGACAGCCTACGAGCAGTACTTC. It is translated as CASRLGSGTAYEQYF.

The V call is TRBV6-1, the J call TRBJ1-1; TRBD1 agrees at 9 bases. Germline V gene sequence: CDR1 MNHNS, CDR2 SASEGT. This CDR3 has 14 amino acids. Trimming took 6 bases from V and 4 from J; bases not matched to a gene: 6. This CDR3 is CASRSGQGSTEAFF. The CDR3 bases are TGTGCCAGCAGATCCGGACAGGGGAGCACTGAAGCTTTCTTT.

This chain connects TRBV27 to TRBJ2-1; TRBD2 aligns across 10 bases. In germline, CDR1 is MNHEY, CDR2 SMNVEV (reference sequence). The CDR3 is 14 amino acids. V was clipped by 7 bases and J by 6 bases; unmatched bases: 6. The CDR3 loop is CASTALAGVNEQFF. CDR3 nucleotide sequence: TGTGCCAGCACCGCCCTAGCGGGGGTCAATGAGCAGTTCTTC.

As regards this clone: It is unclear where the CDR3 begins or ends on the DNA, so no DNA is shown, and the CDR3 is as TCRdb lists it. The CDR3 spells CASTSGQFSLGTQYF. The genes are TRBV19 and TRBJ2-3; TRBD1 was called by the table and not checked on the DNA. The CDR3 spans 15 residues, counting both ends. Germline V gene lookup returns CDR1 LNHDA and CDR2 SQIVND (reference sequence).

The chain is built from TRBV6-5 and TRBJ2-7; 7 bases line up with TRBD2. V dropped 3 bases and J dropped 2; count of bases not matched to a gene: 7. CDR1 and CDR2 (germline): MNHEY, SVGAGI. CDR3 length: 15 residues. The CDR3 DNA is TGTGCCAGCAGTTATCCGGGGGGAGGGGCCTACGAGCAGTACTTC. Encoded protein: CASSYPGGGAYEQYF.

The genes are TRBV6-1 and TRBJ2-1, with 8 bases matching TRBD2. V lost 5 bases and J lost 6; bases outside the gene matches: 9. Per germline, CDR1 MNHNS and CDR2 SASEGT. The CDR3 has 15 amino acids. As DNA, the CDR3 is TGTGCCAGCAGTCGGGTCTCCCGGGGGGGCAATGAGCAGTTCTTC. The encoded protein is CASSRVSRGGNEQFF.

This rearrangement joins TRBV6-6 to TRBJ2-7, with 11 bases fitting TRBD2. Per germline, CDR1 MNHNY and CDR2 SVGAGI (reference sequence). J lost 3 bases, V lost 5 bases, and 9 bases had no gene match. The CDR3 has 16 amino acids. The CDR3 DNA reads TGTGCCAGCAGTACGCATACTAGCGGGGGACACTACGAGCAGTACTTC. Residues: CASSTHTSGGHYEQYF.

The gene calls are TRBV5-1 and TRBJ2-1, with D possibly TRBD2 on 7 matching bases. The CDR3 has 16 residues. Per germline, CDR1 SGHRS and CDR2 YFSETQ. The germline V and J ends were trimmed by 0 bases and 5 bases, with 15 bases remaining between them. As DNA, the CDR3 is TGCGCCAGCAGCTTGGTGGTGGGGGGGCCGCACAATGAGCAGTTCTTC. Its translation: CASSLVVGGPHNEQFF.

The V gene is TRBV23-1, the J gene TRBJ1-1; 7 bases agree with TRBD1. TRBV23-1 is known as an ORF, though its function is uncertain. CDR3 length: 16 amino acids. Unmatched junction bases numbered 17, after V lost 3 bases and J lost 10 bases. CDR3 protein: CASSQTRPDRAAGAFF. The CDR3 nucleotides are TGCGCCAGCAGTCAGACCCGGCCCGACAGGGCGGCGGGAGCTTTCTTT.

The chain combines TRBV27 with TRBJ2-7; 11 nucleotides align to TRBD1. This CDR3 has 15 amino acids. Germline V CDR1 and CDR2: MNHEY, SMNVEV (reference sequence). Germline trimming cut 6 bases from V and 3 bases from J; bases unmatched to any gene: 7. CDR3 sequence (DNA): TGTGCCAGCAGACCTGGACAGGGGGCTTTCTACGAGCAGTACTTC. Protein sequence: CASRPGQGAFYEQYF.

This clone was seen a few times. J is TRBJ1-5 and V is TRBV6-6; tentative D call: TRBD1 (6 bases). Trimming removed 4 bases from V and 3 bases from J, with 16 bases in between. The CDR3 is 16 amino acids. Germline V CDR1 and CDR2: MNHNY, SVGAGI (reference sequence). The CDR3 here is CASSLSLGHYNQPQHF. CDR3 nucleotides: TGTGCCAGCAGTTTATCGTTGGGACACTACAATCAGCCCCAGCATTTT.

The rearrangement links TRBV5-1 to TRBJ2-4; 8 nucleotides agree with TRBD1. Per the germline V gene, CDR1 is SGHRS and CDR2 is YFSETQ. This CDR3 has 14 residues. V trimming: 3 bases; J trimming: 8 bases; junction bases outside the gene matches: 7. The DNA for the CDR3 is TGCGCCAGCAGCTCCAGGGGGCGAAGTGACATTCAGTACTTC. Translating it yields CASSSRGRSDIQYF.

The chain links TRBV5-4 to TRBJ2-5; D is possibly TRBD2 (7 bases). Germline lookup yields CDR1 SGHNT and CDR2 YYREEE (reference sequence). The ends were cut back, 1 base at V and 5 bases at J, with 12 bases in the middle. The CDR3 extends over 14 amino acids. Here the CDR3 reads CASSLRGARETQYF. The CDR3 DNA follows: TGTGCCAGCAGCTTGCGGGGGGCGCGGGAGACCCAGTACTTC.

CDR3 sequence: CASSRAPGLAGGANTGELFF. The CDR3 DNA sequence: TGTGCCAGCAGCCGTGCCCCGGGACTAGCGGGGGGCGCGAACACCGGGGAGCTGTTTTTT. The chain uses TRBV21-1 and TRBJ2-2; TRBD2 is taken as the D call from the table, unchecked against the DNA. TRBV21-1 is a documented pseudogene. This CDR3 is 20 amino acids long.

This rearrangement joins TRBV5-5 to TRBJ1-2, with 12 positions matching TRBD1. With 6 bases clipped from V and 4 bases from J, the junction kept 7 bases outside the gene matches. The CDR3 loop spans 15 amino acids. The germline CDR1 and CDR2 sequences are SGHKS and YYEKEE (reference sequence). The CDR3 DNA is TGTGCCAGCACCTTTGGGACAGGGGGCAGCTATGGCTACACCTTC. Its translation: CASTFGTGGSYGYTF.

For the CDR3, the DNA is TGTGCCAGCACCTACAACGGACAGTCCAGTGAGCAGTTCTTC. Translated: CASTYNGQSSEQFF. This sequence joins TRBV6-5 and TRBJ2-7; tentative D call: TRBD1 (6 bases). The J call may be in error: the DNA end matches TRBJ2-1 better. This CDR3 has 14 residues. Germline CDR1 is MNHEY and CDR2 is SVGAGI.